These 21 T cell receptor beta chains were all obtained from the same sample, sequenced in a study of blood T cell repertoires in COVID-19. This table comes from immunoSEQ multiplex PCR, and its TCRdb copy is limited to in-frame clones, with some not included. The profile shows 300,000 or so clones, just over 85% of them singletons. Specimen: PBMCs or T cells enriched from blood (not recorded which). These receptors came from a woman aged 40-49 years with acute COVID-19.

The chain combines TRBV4-3 with TRBJ2-7; TRBD2 is a possible D gene (6 bases). The CDR3 totals 15 residues. Looked up from germline, CDR1 is LGHNA and CDR2 is YSLEER. Trimming left V 1 base short and J 3 bases short, with 13 bases between. CDR3 protein: CASSQGGTFFYEQYF. CDR3 bases: TGCGCCAGCAGCCAAGGGGGGACTTTTTTCTACGAGCAGTACTTC.

V gene TRBV3-1 (or the pseudogene TRBV3-2) combines with J gene TRBJ1-2; 8 bases are a match to TRBD1. CDR3 length: 16 amino acids. V lost 4 bases to trimming and J lost 0 bases; unmatched junction nucleotides: 7. CDR1 is LGHDT and CDR2 is YNNKEL in the germline V gene (reference sequence). DNA of the CDR3: TGTGCCAGCAGCCGGCCAGGGACAGGATCTAACTATGGCTACACCTTC. Translation gives CASSRPGTGSNYGYTF.

The rearrangement links TRBV12-5 to TRBJ1-1; 8 bases fit TRBD1. From germline, CDR1 is LGHNT and CDR2 FRNRAP. This CDR3 region has 14 residues. V gave up 7 bases and J gave up 1 base; unmatched junction bases: 5. The CDR3 nucleotides are TGTGCTAGTGAATCAGGGGGCACGAACACTGAAGCTTTCTTT. This encodes CASESGGTNTEAFF.

The V and J genes are TRBV11-2 and TRBJ2-2, with D unclear. Germline CDR1 SGHAT, CDR2 FQNNGV. The V end was cut by 5 bases, the J end by 2 bases, with 18 bases between. This CDR3 is built from 17 residues. The DNA of the CDR3 is TGTGCCAGCAGCCCTCGGGTGGTTGAGGTAAACACCGGGGAGCTGTTTTTT. Amino acid sequence: CASSPRVVEVNTGELFF.

The chain carries TRBV19 and TRBJ2-4; no reliable D call. The CDR3 runs to 11 residues. Looked up from germline, CDR1 is LNHDA and CDR2 is SQIVND (reference sequence). V dropped 5 bases and J dropped 9 bases, with 8 bases sitting between them. CDR3 sequence reads: CASSWAAIQYF. The CDR3 nucleotides are TGTGCCAGTAGTTGGGCCGCCATTCAGTACTTC.

The chain combines TRBV5-6 with TRBJ1-3; tentatively, D is TRBD1 (6 bases). This CDR3 is 16 amino acids long. V dropped 2 bases and J dropped 3 bases, with 15 bases sitting between them. Germline-derived CDR1 and CDR2 are SGHDT and YYEEEE. The CDR3 reads CASSLIQDSRGNTIYF. The DNA for the CDR3 is TGTGCCAGCAGCTTAATACAGGACAGCCGTGGAAACACCATATATTTT.

CDR3 region: CASSLRTSGVSTDTQYF. The CDR3 DNA reads as TGTGCCAGCAGCTTGAGGACTAGCGGGGTTAGCACAGATACGCAGTATTTT. V gene TRBV5-4 combines with J gene TRBJ2-3; 12 bases match TRBD2. Trimming cost V 1 base and J 0 bases; bases outside gene matches: 3. The CDR3 extends over 17 amino acids. In germline, CDR1 is SGHNT, CDR2 YYREEE (reference sequence).

The chain carries TRBV5-3 and TRBJ1-5, with 9 bases lining up with TRBD1. TRBV5-3 is an open reading frame, and its role is uncertain. The CDR3 covers 20 residues. With 0 bases clipped from V and 2 bases from J, the junction kept 15 bases outside the gene matches. The CDR3 reads CARSLDLDRGLAGRNQPQHF. CDR3 DNA: TGTGCCAGAAGCTTGGACTTGGACAGGGGACTAGCGGGTCGCAATCAGCCCCAGCATTTT.

This rearrangement joins TRBV6-2 or TRBV6-3 to TRBJ2-7, with 7 bases matching TRBD2. The CDR3 covers 14 residues. With 5 bases clipped from V and 4 bases from J, the junction kept 8 bases outside the gene matches. CDR1 and CDR2 (germline): MNHEY, SVGEGT. The CDR3: CASSQLATLYEQYF. CDR3 DNA: TGTGCCAGCAGTCAACTAGCGACCCTTTACGAGCAGTACTTC.

This clone was counted between two and nine times. The chain carries TRBV5-1 and TRBJ1-1; 7 nucleotides line up with TRBD1. This CDR3 is 12 amino acids long. Germline V gives CDR1 SGHRS, CDR2 YFSETQ. J lost 10 bases, V lost 3 bases, and 6 bases had no gene match. The CDR3 spells CASSWAGGRAFF. The CDR3 region has the DNA TGCGCCAGCAGCTGGGCAGGGGGACGAGCTTTCTTT.

This clone was recorded a few times. The chain is built from TRBV5-6 and TRBJ2-2; unclear D gene. This CDR3 spans 16 amino acids. Per the germline V gene, CDR1 is SGHDT and CDR2 is YYEEEE. V was shortened by 0 bases and J by 0 bases, with 9 bases between the two germline ends. Here the CDR3 reads CASSLVGRTNTGELFF. The DNA of the CDR3 is TGTGCCAGCAGCTTGGTGGGCAGGACGAACACCGGGGAGCTGTTTTTT. Full variable domain (missing parts from reference TRBV5-6 and TRBJ2-2): DAGVTQSPTHLIKTRGQQVTLRCSPKSGHDTVSWYQQALGQGPQFIFQYYEEEERQRGNFPDRFSGHQFPNYSSELNVNALLLGDSALYLCASSLVGRTNTGELFFGEGSRLTVL.

The rearrangement links TRBV5-1 to TRBJ2-5, with D tentatively TRBD2 (6 bases). Germline CDR1 is SGHRS and CDR2 is YFSETQ. Trimming left V 2 bases short and J 5 bases short, with 16 bases between. There are 15 residues in the CDR3. The CDR3 loop reads CASSLGGSTSETQYF. For the CDR3, the DNA is TGCGCCAGCAGCTTAGGAGGGAGTACATCGGAGACCCAGTACTTC.

The chain is built from TRBV19 and TRBJ1-2; 7 positions agree with TRBD1. Germline-derived CDR1 and CDR2 are LNHDA and SQIVND (reference sequence). Trimming took 7 bases from V and 2 from J; bases not matched to a gene: 7. This CDR3 spans 14 amino acids. The CDR3 spells CASTKGTANYGYTF. The CDR3 region has the DNA TGTGCCAGTACGAAAGGGACAGCAAACTATGGCTACACCTTC.

V usage is TRBV5-6 and J usage is TRBJ2-3; D gene uncertain. Germline assignment: CDR1 SGHDT and CDR2 YYEEEE. The CDR3 spans 14 residues. Deletions cut 2 bases from V and 1 base from J, with 8 bases between. This CDR3 reads CASSFRTGTDTQYF. In DNA, the CDR3 is TGTGCCAGCAGCTTTCGTACGGGCACAGATACGCAGTATTTT. The whole variable domain, filled in from reference TRBV5-6 and TRBJ2-3, reads DAGVTQSPTHLIKTRGQQVTLRCSPKSGHDTVSWYQQALGQGPQFIFQYYEEEERQRGNFPDRFSGHQFPNYSSELNVNALLLGDSALYLCASSFRTGTDTQYFGPGTRLTVL.

This clone was seen more than once but under ten times. The gene calls are TRBV7-9 and TRBJ2-7; 11 positions match TRBD2. Germline V gives CDR1 SEHNR, CDR2 FQNEAQ (reference sequence). V shed 0 bases, J shed 6 bases, and the junction held 4 bases outside the gene matches. The CDR3 sequence is 15 residues long. The chain's CDR3 is CASSLASGRGGEQYF. The CDR3 nucleotides read TGTGCCAGCAGCTTAGCTAGCGGGAGGGGCGGCGAGCAGTACTTC.

The chain combines TRBV18 with TRBJ1-1, with no clear D. CDR3 length: 15 amino acids. V shed 3 bases and J shed 1 base, with 12 bases lying between them. Germline V gives CDR1 KGHSH, CDR2 LQKENI. DNA for the CDR3: TGTGCCAGCTCACCTCTATCGGTTCCGAACACTGAAGCTTTCTTT. Its translation is CASSPLSVPNTEAFF.

The rearrangement uses TRBV11-2 and TRBJ1-1, with a possible D match to TRBD1 (5 bases). The ends were cut back, 5 bases at V and 0 bases at J, with 13 bases in the middle. CDR3 length: 15 amino acids. Germline assignment: CDR1 SGHAT and CDR2 FQNNGV. Here the CDR3 reads CASSPSARVNTEAFF. CDR3 coding DNA: TGTGCCAGCAGCCCCTCGGCCAGGGTGAACACTGAAGCTTTCTTT.

V usage is TRBV7-6 and J usage is TRBJ1-4; 8 nucleotides align to TRBD1. The CDR3 has 16 residues. The V gene's germline CDR1 is SGHVS and CDR2 FNYEAQ. V lost 5 bases to trimming and J lost 2 bases; unmatched junction nucleotides: 7. The CDR3: CASSPRTGTTNEKLFF. Written as DNA, the CDR3 is TGTGCCAGCAGCCCACGGACAGGGACGACTAATGAAAAACTGTTTTTT.

CDR3 DNA sequence: TGTGCCAGCCGCCTCTTAGCGGGAGCGTCCTACAATGAGCAGTTCTTC. This sequence encodes CASRLLAGASYNEQFF. V is TRBV2 and J is TRBJ2-1; 9 nucleotides line up with TRBD2. Germline lookup yields CDR1 SNHLY and CDR2 FYNNEI. Trimming at V came to 8 bases and at J to 1 base, leaving 9 bases not matched to a gene. This CDR3 has 16 amino acids.

This sequence joins TRBV5-3 and TRBJ1-6; the D is unclear. TRBV5-3 is classed as an ORF, of uncertain function. The V end was cut by 0 bases, the J end by 5 bases, with 9 bases between. The CDR3 is 15 amino acids. The CDR3, as DNA: TGTGCCAGAAGCTTGGAGTATCAGGATAATTCACCCCTCCACTTT. Protein product: CARSLEYQDNSPLHF.

This clone was found once. The chain is built from TRBV18 and TRBJ2-7, with TRBD1 matching over 7 bases. V gave up 4 bases and J gave up 4 bases; unmatched junction bases: 13. CDR1 is KGHSH, CDR2 LQKENI, per germline. The CDR3 length is 16 residues. DNA of the CDR3: TGTGCCAGCTCACTGTTAAGACAGGGCTCGGTATACGAGCAGTACTTC. Translation gives CASSLLRQGSVYEQYF.